This T cell receptor beta chain was sequenced during a study of shared clonotypes between healthy human individuals. Using immunoSEQ multiplex PCR, the repertoire was profiled, and TCRdb retains in-frame clones only, with some absent. Of a few million clones in the sample, more than 90% were seen once. V dropped 4 bases and J dropped 0; count of bases not matched to a gene: 10. In germline, CDR1 is SGDLS, CDR2 YYNGEE. The CDR3 has 17 residues. This TCR was sampled from a man younger than 30 in good health. The chain recombines TRBV9 with TRBJ2-7; TRBD1 aligns across 10 bases. Sequenced sample: naive CD4+ T cells sorted from blood. Subset noted: CD45RA+ positively selected. The CDR3, as DNA: TGTGCCAGCAGCCACACCCCCGGGACAGGGGACTCCTACGAGCAGTACTTC. This encodes CASSHTPGTGDSYEQYF. Using reference TRBV9 and TRBJ2-7 for the parts outside the CDR3, the full variable domain is DSGVTQTPKHLITATGQRVTLRCSPRSGDLSVYWYQQSLDQGLQFLIQYYNGEERAKGNILERFSAQQFPDLHSELNLSSLELGDSALYFCASSHTPGTGDSYEQYFGPGTRLTVT.